This TCR gamma chain was profiled in a study of Vγ9Vδ2 T cells in congenital toxoplasmosis (dated by TCRdb to about 2021). Concerning the study at large: IgG, IgM and IgA serology, Western blot and an in-house interferon-gamma release assay were used to diagnose congenital toxoplasmosis. At 2 months, TCR sequencing included about 5 infected and about 11 uninfected infants, and at 1 year it included 3 infected and 4 uninfected infants. Infant repertoires were sequenced at 2 months after birth and at 1 year of age. In this study, researchers looked at the gamma and delta chain CDR3 repertoires of sorted blood gammadelta T cells, comparing infants congenitally infected with T. gondii against uninfected infants.

cDNA was generated in one tube by template-switch reverse transcription with TRGC- and TRDC-specific primers, using SuperScript II. The TRGC primer was designed so that it binds both the TRGC1 and the TRGC2 constant genes. The KAPA Real-Time Library Amplification Kit was used to amplify TRG and TRD, and AMPure XP beads were used for purification between steps. Index PCR with the Nextera XT Index Kit was used to attach the Illumina sequencing adapters. An Illumina MiSeq running the V2 300 kit was used to sequence the TRG and TRD amplicons, producing 150 bp paired-end reads. In the paper's pipeline: Before any further analysis, FastQC version 0.11.8 was used to check read quality. With MiXCR version 3.0.3, reads were aligned to GenBank TRG or TRD reference genes and CDR3 sequences were built. Default MiXCR settings were used with one exception: TRDD gene segments were assembled from 3 consecutive nucleotides instead of 5. N additions, CDR3 length, J segment length and clonotype sharing between samples were all calculated using VDJtools version 1.2.1. CDR3 sequences that were out of frame or contained stop codons were removed from the analysis. Infant repertoires were assessed for overlap with previously published fetal, cord blood and adult blood Vgamma9Vdelta2 repertoires. With CATT, TCRdb called clones again from the public reads; duplicate DNA rows were later joined. TCRdb's processing, not the authors', yielded these V and J calls. The sample table holds roughly 310 gamma-chain clones, of which 52% were seen once. The ten biggest clones cover approximately 50% of the sample.

Study-wide findings and limitations: Two months was the earliest age with enough suitable sample material for TCR repertoire analysis, so newborn repertoires were not sequenced. High prevalence of a public TRGV9 clonotype was observed in both infected and uninfected infants. Repertoire differences between infected and uninfected infants were less clearly seen at 1 year of age than at 2 months. Compared with uninfected infants, infected infants at 2 months appeared to have fewer N additions in their TRGV9 and TRDV2 CDR3s, and this was especially true for TRDV2-TRDJ1 sequences. Germline-encoded fetal-type TRDV2 CDR3 sequences seemed to be more prevalent in infected than in uninfected roughly 2-month-old infants, with an in utero expansion footprint being suggested.

There are 16 amino acids in the CDR3, from cysteine to phenylalanine inclusive. The entry retains the CDR3 DNA only, 48 bases that are in frame from base 1. Comment on this clone: The antigen this receptor binds is unknown. The translation of this DNA and the TCRdb protein of a much larger clone differ at residue 3, probably owing to a read error; the protein shown here is translated from the DNA.

The same treatment, consisting of spiramycin and/or pyrimethamine plus sulfadiazine plus folinic acid, was given to mothers of infected and uninfected infants alike. Every infant, whether infected or uninfected, was delivered at term, after more than 37 weeks of gestation. Around 0.9 mL of blood was processed into PBMCs by Lymphoprep gradient centrifugation, then cryopreserved in liquid nitrogen and shipped to Belgium. After thawing, PBMCs were labeled with Zombie NIR viability dye and stained with CD3, TCR gammadelta, Vgamma9 and Vdelta2 antibodies. CD3+ TCRgammadelta+ T cells were sorted on a FACSAria III with a mean purity of almost 99%. The RNeasy Micro Kit was used to isolate RNA from roughly 10,000 sorted gammadelta T cells per sample. Each infant was born to a mother who had been enrolled with a primary T. gondii infection during pregnancy. Peripheral blood was collected from the infants at an outpatient microbiology and virology center in Pavia, Italy.

This sequence was found in a child under 10 years old born to a mother with Toxoplasma gondii infection during pregnancy, either congenitally infected or uninfected (not recorded which). The sequenced sample was gamma-delta T cells from blood. The chain employs TRGV10 and TRGJP1. TRGV10 is identified as an open reading frame with a role that is uncertain. In nucleotide form, the sequence is TGTGCTGTGTGGGAGTTCACCAGGACCACTGGTTGGTTCAAGATATTT. Its translation reads: CAVWEFTRTTGWFKIF.